The clone carrying this T cell receptor beta chain appeared many times. Its antigen is not known. TCRbeta library preparation incorporated unique molecular identifiers. MiXCR, run by TCRdb on the PCR reads, gives a single entry per CDR3 protein. The sample lists 550,000 to 600,000 distinct CDR3 sequences, under 25% occurring once. V gave up 4 bases and J gave up 1 base, with 8 bases separating them. Germline V CDR1 and CDR2: DFQATT, SNEGSKA (reference sequence). CDR3 length: 13 amino acids. The data are from a study of T-cell reconstitution after alpha-beta-depleted transplantation in children. Study-level points and caveats: Where some patients showed high TCRbeta diversity at day 60, it came from recipient T cells and thymic progenitors that had survived. By one year post-transplant, T-cell counts and diversity largely arose from T cells that were newly produced. Approximately two months post-transplant, alpha-beta T cells reportedly originated from several hundred expanded graft clones.

This TCR derives from a boy younger than two who had a stem cell transplant for acute myeloid leukemia, so the T cells may come from the graft donor. V is TRBV20-1 and J is TRBJ2-1, with D unresolved. Sample: PBMCs, mostly from graft donor cells, taken 360 days after TCRalphabeta/CD19-depleted stem cell transplant. CDR3 nucleotide sequence: TGCAGTGCTACCCCTGGGTCCTACAATGAGCAGTTCTTC. Translated: CSATPGSYNEQFF.